A single sample is the source of the 14 T cell receptor beta chains below, sequenced in a study of OX40 agonist ivuxolimab in advanced cancers. Sequencing used immunoSEQ multiplex PCR; TCRdb keeps in-frame clones, though not all of them. The sample includes tens of thousands of clones, 80% to 95% of them seen just once. This specimen was CD4+ or CD8+ T cells sorted from blood, taken in a trial of the OX40 agonist ivuxolimab. These receptors came from an adult with an advanced solid tumor such as melanoma, head and neck, liver or kidney cancer.

This clone was observed once. The chain joins TRBV19 to TRBJ1-1, with TRBD1 identical over 8 bases. There are 13 residues in the CDR3. The J segment lost 5 bases and the V segment lost 7 bases, leaving 6 bases of the junction unmatched. Looked up from germline, CDR1 is LNHDA and CDR2 is SQIVND (reference sequence). The CDR3 region has the DNA TGTGCCAGTACCTACCAGGGGGCAACTGAAGCTTTCTTT. Amino acid sequence: CASTYQGATEAFF.

This clone turned up a few times. The chain uses TRBV4-2 and TRBJ1-1; a weak D match, TRBD1 (5 bases). In germline, CDR1 is LGHNA, CDR2 YNFKEQ. Trimming took 4 bases from V and 3 from J, leaving 9 bases between them. This CDR3 comprises 13 residues. CDR3 protein: CASSLGRDTEAFF. CDR3 in DNA: TGTGCCAGCAGCCTGGGACGGGACACTGAAGCTTTCTTT.

This rearrangement joins TRBV30 to TRBJ1-5, with a possible D match to TRBD1 (6 bases). This CDR3 region has 14 residues. V was clipped by 1 base and J by 4 bases, with 11 bases between them. CDR1 and CDR2 (germline): GTSNPN, SVGIG (reference sequence). The CDR3 is CAWSGGGANQPQHF. DNA for the CDR3: TGTGCCTGGAGTGGAGGGGGAGCTAATCAGCCCCAGCATTTT.

V and J are TRBV18 and TRBJ1-2; 10 bases match TRBD1. Germline values: CDR1 KGHSH, CDR2 LQKENI. The ends lost 6 bases at V and 5 bases at J; junction bases unmatched: 6. The CDR3 contains 14 residues. CDR3 bases: TGTGCCAGCTCGCTGGGACAGGGGAGTTATGGCTACACCTTC. Amino acid sequence: CASSLGQGSYGYTF.

CDR3 sequence: CASSQGGEGAFF. CDR3 DNA sequence: TGTGCCAGCAGCCAAGGGGGGGAGGGGGCTTTCTTT. V and J are TRBV4-2 and TRBJ1-1; perhaps TRBD1 as D (5 bases). The V gene lost 1 base and the J gene lost 11 bases, with 11 bases spanning the gap. Germline V gene lookup returns CDR1 LGHNA and CDR2 YNFKEQ. This CDR3 contains 12 residues.

The chain recombines TRBV4-2 with TRBJ2-7; D is perhaps TRBD1 or TRBD2 (5 bases each). The CDR3 is 14 residues long. Germline V gives CDR1 LGHNA, CDR2 YNFKEQ. V was clipped by 5 bases and J by 3 bases, with 14 bases between them. This CDR3 is CASSWGTSGYEQYF. DNA of the CDR3: TGTGCCAGCAGCTGGGGGACCTCGGGCTACGAGCAGTACTTC.

This clone turned up a few times. The genes are TRBV30 and TRBJ2-2; possible D gene TRBD2, 5 bases. Germline V lookup: CDR1 GTSNPN, CDR2 SVGIG (reference sequence). V was trimmed by 5 bases and J by 3 bases, leaving 13 bases between them. CDR3 length: 14 residues. DNA for the CDR3: TGTGCCTGGGCTGGGATGGGAGACACCGGGGAGCTGTTTTTT. It codes for CAWAGMGDTGELFF.

V is TRBV4-1 and J is TRBJ2-7; 9 nucleotides agree with TRBD1. The CDR3 is 15 amino acids. CDR1 is MGHRA, CDR2 YSYEKL, per germline. V trimming: 4 bases; J trimming: 1 base; junction bases outside the gene matches: 5. The CDR3 region is CASSPRQGDSYEQYF. The CDR3 DNA reads TGCGCCAGCAGCCCGCGACAGGGGGATTCCTACGAGCAGTACTTC.

V and J are TRBV21-1 and TRBJ1-5; the table's D gene call, TRBD1, was not cross checked with the DNA. TRBV21-1 is described as a pseudogene. This CDR3 is built from 17 residues. The CDR3 DNA is TGTGCCAGCAGCCCTGAGACATCCCCGAATAGCAATCAGCCCCAGCATTTT. Its protein is CASSPETSPNSNQPQHF.

A single count supports this clone. The chain carries TRBV7-9 and TRBJ1-1; 9 nucleotides match TRBD1. V trimming: 3 bases; J trimming: 4 bases; junction bases outside the gene matches: 6. This CDR3 has 15 amino acids. Germline V gene sequence: CDR1 SEHNR, CDR2 FQNEAQ (reference sequence). As DNA, the CDR3 is TGTGCCAGCAGCTTCCGGGACAGGGAATCCACTGAAGCTTTCTTT. It encodes CASSFRDRESTEAFF.

This rearrangement joins TRBV27 to TRBJ2-4; D call uncertain. The V gene's germline CDR1 is MNHEY and CDR2 SMNVEV (reference sequence). This CDR3 region has 13 residues. V was trimmed by 4 bases and J by 0 bases, leaving 4 bases between them. CDR3 region: CASSSVAKNIQYF. In nucleotides, the CDR3 is TGTGCCAGCAGTTCGGTAGCCAAAAACATTCAGTACTTC.

The J gene is TRBJ2-1, the V gene TRBV5-6; D is unclear. Trimming took 3 bases from V and 6 from J, leaving 4 bases between them. Germline assignment: CDR1 SGHDT and CDR2 YYEEEE. This CDR3 is built from 11 residues. The CDR3 region is CASSWANEQFF. The CDR3 nucleotides are TGTGCCAGCAGCTGGGCCAATGAGCAGTTCTTC.

The DNA of the CDR3 is TGCGCCAGCAGCTACACCTCAAACTCCTACAATGAGCAGTTCTTC. Translation: CASSYTSNSYNEQFF. The chain has TRBV4-1 and TRBJ2-1; D gene ambiguous. With 5 bases removed from V and 0 bases from J, the gap between germline ends came to 11 bases. CDR3 length equals 15 residues. CDR1 is MGHRA, CDR2 YSYEKL, per germline.

This clone came up once. V gene TRBV6-5 combines with J gene TRBJ2-7; D not certain. Per germline, CDR1 MNHEY and CDR2 SVGAGI. V was cut by 0 bases and J by 7 bases, with 13 bases left in between. This CDR3 is built from 14 residues. CDR3 sequence: CASSYSVTTGEQYF. The CDR3, as DNA: TGTGCCAGCAGTTACTCAGTAACCACCGGAGAGCAGTACTTC.